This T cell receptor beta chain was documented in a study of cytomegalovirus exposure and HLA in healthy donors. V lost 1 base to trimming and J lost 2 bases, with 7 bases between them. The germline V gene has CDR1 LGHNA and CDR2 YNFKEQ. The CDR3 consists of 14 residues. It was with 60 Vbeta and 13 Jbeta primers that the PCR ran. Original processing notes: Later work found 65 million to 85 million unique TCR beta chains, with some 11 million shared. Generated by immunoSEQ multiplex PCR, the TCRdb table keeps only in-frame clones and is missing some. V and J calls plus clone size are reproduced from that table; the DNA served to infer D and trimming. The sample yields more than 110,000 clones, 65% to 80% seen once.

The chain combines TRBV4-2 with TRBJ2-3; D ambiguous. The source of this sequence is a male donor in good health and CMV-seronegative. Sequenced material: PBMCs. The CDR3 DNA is TGTGCCAGCAGCCAAGGGGCTTACACAGATACGCAGTATTTT. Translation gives CASSQGAYTDTQYF.